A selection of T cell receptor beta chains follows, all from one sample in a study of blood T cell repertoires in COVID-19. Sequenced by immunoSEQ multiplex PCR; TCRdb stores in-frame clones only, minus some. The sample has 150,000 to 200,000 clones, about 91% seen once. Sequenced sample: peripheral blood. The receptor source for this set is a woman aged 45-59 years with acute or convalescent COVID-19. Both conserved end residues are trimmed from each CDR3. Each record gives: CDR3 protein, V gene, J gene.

CDR3: ASSLNPDDSPLH
V: TRBV5-1
J: TRBJ1-6

CDR3: ASSLPRQGVGGSNQPQH
V: TRBV27
J: TRBJ1-5

CDR3: ASRGTSGGYEQY
V: TRBV28
J: TRBJ2-7

CDR3: ASSLADSRAF
V: TRBV12-3/TRBV12-4
J: TRBJ1-1

CDR3: ASSPRQFTDTQY
V: TRBV18
J: TRBJ2-3

CDR3: ASTPQGTDTQY
V: TRBV6-2/TRBV6-3
J: TRBJ2-3

CDR3: SVDRDRDNEQF
V: TRBV29-1
J: TRBJ2-1

CDR3: ASSLGTHGPEETQY
V: TRBV11-2
J: TRBJ2-5

CDR3: ASSYSGSLAKNIQY
V: TRBV6-5
J: TRBJ2-4

CDR3: ASSLDTGTYEQY
V: TRBV11-3
J: TRBJ2-7

CDR3: ASSFSGRGNEQF
V: TRBV7-2
J: TRBJ2-1

CDR3: ATALTSGGSDTQY
V: TRBV10-3
J: TRBJ2-3

CDR3: ASSSPTGAEAF
V: TRBV27
J: TRBJ1-1

CDR3: TSSQVVREKLF
V: TRBV1
J: TRBJ1-4

CDR3: ASTAPRTGQPQH
V: TRBV19
J: TRBJ1-5

CDR3: ASSLAGTGNTGELF
V: TRBV5-1
J: TRBJ2-2

CDR3: ASSFPGKDTEAF
V: TRBV11-2
J: TRBJ1-1

CDR3: ASTGLAGVVSYNEQF
V: TRBV3-1/TRBV3-2
J: TRBJ2-1

CDR3: ASSSVGYT
V: TRBV2
J: TRBJ1-2

CDR3: ASSLEQGLAMNTEAF
V: TRBV5-4
J: TRBJ1-1

CDR3: ASSLQPHQQPSTDTQY
V: TRBV7-2
J: TRBJ2-3

CDR3: ATSDPSTGRENEQF
V: TRBV24-1
J: TRBJ2-1

CDR3: ASSLVQGGTEAF
V: TRBV5-8
J: TRBJ1-1

CDR3: ASSATGFNQPQH
V: TRBV6-5
J: TRBJ1-5

CDR3: ASSSTGGSQPQH
V: TRBV18
J: TRBJ1-5

CDR3: ASSVNRGSGSYNEQF
V: TRBV7-2
J: TRBJ2-1

CDR3: ASSPQGGLGSYEQY
V: TRBV7-6
J: TRBJ2-7

CDR3: ASSLALDRVSYNEQF
V: TRBV5-4
J: TRBJ2-1

CDR3: ASAETSAGFNEQF
V: TRBV6-4
J: TRBJ2-1

CDR3: ASTIPRVGSYNEQF
V: TRBV7-9
J: TRBJ2-1

CDR3: ASSEGQVVNYGYT
V: TRBV2
J: TRBJ1-2

CDR3: ASSTGGAGTGELF
V: TRBV5-1
J: TRBJ2-2

CDR3: ASSSFGQGAAEAF
V: TRBV11-3
J: TRBJ1-1

CDR3: ATSEGTGGVYGYT
V: TRBV24-1
J: TRBJ1-2

CDR3: ATSDTQGVHTGELF
V: TRBV24-1
J: TRBJ2-2

CDR3: ASSSRLAGSTDTQY
V: TRBV11-2
J: TRBJ2-3

CDR3: ASSGLAETQY
V: TRBV11-1
J: TRBJ2-5

CDR3: ATSAAAGPGDEQY
V: TRBV24-1
J: TRBJ2-7

CDR3: ASSDRGGRTNTGELF
V: TRBV9
J: TRBJ2-2

CDR3: ASSSRVSYEQY
V: TRBV7-9
J: TRBJ2-7

CDR3: ASIRTGDTGELF
V: TRBV25-1
J: TRBJ2-2

CDR3: ASSYRGQGHSNYGYT
V: TRBV6-2/TRBV6-3
J: TRBJ1-2

CDR3: ASSLPTSGSADTQY
V: TRBV13
J: TRBJ2-3

CDR3: ATSDPQGNQPQH
V: TRBV24-1
J: TRBJ1-5

CDR3: SGTGTGRDTQY
V: TRBV29-1
J: TRBJ2-3

CDR3: SASWVEQGTPNYGYT
V: TRBV20-1
J: TRBJ1-2

CDR3: ASSASGGFYEQY
V: TRBV7-2
J: TRBJ2-7

CDR3: ASSFLSYPGQMGTEAF
V: TRBV28
J: TRBJ1-1

CDR3: AWGAGPEQF
V: TRBV30
J: TRBJ2-1

CDR3: ATRGDSDSPLH
V: TRBV24-1
J: TRBJ1-6

CDR3: ASSLGQINTEAF
V: TRBV5-1
J: TRBJ1-1

CDR3: SVAAGGTYEQY
V: TRBV29-1
J: TRBJ2-7

CDR3: ATSRGTGNTEAF
V: TRBV15
J: TRBJ1-1

CDR3: ASRRGQANNSPLH
V: TRBV6-5
J: TRBJ1-6

CDR3: ASSSDRENSPLH
V: TRBV27
J: TRBJ1-6

CDR3: ASSFRLATDTQY
V: TRBV4-3
J: TRBJ2-3